The rows below give T cell receptor beta chains drawn from one sample of a study of blood T cells in healthy people across ages. Each CDR3 protein is one row after TCRdb ran MiXCR on the 5' RACE reads. The table lists around 800,000 distinct CDR3 sequences, 20% to 30% of them singletons, with 2.5% to 3.5% in the top ten. The sample also formed part of further work on T cells of mothers and their children.

Input material: blood. The receptors come from a boy between 10 and 17 years old in good health. Both conserved end residues are trimmed from each CDR3.

TRBV12-5	ASGLGDFAY
TRBV5-1	ASSLGTSNQPQH
TRBV5-6	ASSLYPNTEAF
TRBV27	ASSYRLSAHEQF
TRBV20-1	SSPWLGETQY
TRBV14	ASSPGGFTGELF
TRBV5-1	ASSLGGGINYGYT
TRBV12-3/TRBV12-4	ASSRPSGHEQF
TRBV6-5	ASSYGLYEQY
TRBV2	ASSERGGFPYGYT
TRBV27	ASSLSTGLPQH
TRBV20-1	SARLAGGSTDTQY
TRBV27	ASSFGESYGYT
TRBV20-1	SASLAGLSTGELF
TRBV2	ASSASRSSYEQY
TRBV7-3	ASSFGGGAYNEQF
TRBV12-3/TRBV12-4	ASSQAALYGYT
TRBV5-5	ASSSGVGNTIY
TRBV28	ASSPRPGQGPGGYT
TRBV7-8	ASINRAGEETQY
TRBV3-1	ASSQGRRQGTPVEQY
TRBV4-1	ASSQFTGTGEEKLF
TRBV5-1	ASSSGQPNQPQH
TRBV24-1	ATIDRSYTEAF
TRBV28	ASTRMGLELF
TRBV5-1	ASSLRVGPYEQY
TRBV11-2	ASSLFEGTGELF
TRBV7-8	ASSLSSDSLGEQF
TRBV12-3/TRBV12-4	ASSPGTVANEQY
TRBV6-5	ASSTDRKRTDTQY
TRBV5-5	ASSLSQRGTDTQY
TRBV6-4	ASITPVQGHNEQF